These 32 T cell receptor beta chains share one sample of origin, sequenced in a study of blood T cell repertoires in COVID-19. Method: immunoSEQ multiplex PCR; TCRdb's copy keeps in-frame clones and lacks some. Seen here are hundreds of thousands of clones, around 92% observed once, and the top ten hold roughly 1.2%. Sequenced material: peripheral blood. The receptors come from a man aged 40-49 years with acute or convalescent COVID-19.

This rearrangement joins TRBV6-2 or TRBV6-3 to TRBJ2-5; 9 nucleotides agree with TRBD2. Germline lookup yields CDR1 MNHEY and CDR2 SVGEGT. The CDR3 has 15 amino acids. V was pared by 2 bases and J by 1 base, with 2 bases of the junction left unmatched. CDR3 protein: CASSYMRGGQETQYF. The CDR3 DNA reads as TGTGCCAGCAGTTACATGCGGGGGGGCCAAGAGACCCAGTACTTC.

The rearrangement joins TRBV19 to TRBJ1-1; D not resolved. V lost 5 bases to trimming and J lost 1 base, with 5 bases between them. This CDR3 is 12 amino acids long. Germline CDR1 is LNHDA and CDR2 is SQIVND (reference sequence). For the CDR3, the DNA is TGTGCCAGTAGTTCCCAGAACACTGAAGCTTTCTTT. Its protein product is CASSSQNTEAFF.

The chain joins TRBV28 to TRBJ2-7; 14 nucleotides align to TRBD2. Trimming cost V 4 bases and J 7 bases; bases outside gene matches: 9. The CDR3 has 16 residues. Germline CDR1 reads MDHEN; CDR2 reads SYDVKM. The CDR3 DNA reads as TGTGCCAGCAGTTATACAAGACTAGCGGGAGGGTATGAGCAGTACTTC. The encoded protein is CASSYTRLAGGYEQYF.

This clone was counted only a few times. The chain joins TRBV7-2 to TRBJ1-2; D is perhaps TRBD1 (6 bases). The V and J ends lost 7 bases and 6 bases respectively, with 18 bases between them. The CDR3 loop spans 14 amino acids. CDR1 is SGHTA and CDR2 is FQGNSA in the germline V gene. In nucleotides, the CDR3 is TGTGCCAGCATCAACCCTGGGGCAGGGGATGGCTACACCTTC. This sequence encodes CASINPGAGDGYTF. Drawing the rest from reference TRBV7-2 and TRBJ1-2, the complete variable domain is GAGVSQSPSNKVTEKGKDVELRCDPISGHTALYWYRQSLGQGLEFLIYFQGNSAPDKSGLPSDRFSAERTGGSVSTLTIQRTQQEDSAVYLCASINPGAGDGYTFGSGTRLTVV.

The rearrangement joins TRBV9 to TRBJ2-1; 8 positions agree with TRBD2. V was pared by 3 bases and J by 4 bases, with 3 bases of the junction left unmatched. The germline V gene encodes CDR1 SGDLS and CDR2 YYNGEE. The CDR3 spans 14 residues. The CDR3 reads CASSETSAYNEQFF. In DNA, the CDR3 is TGTGCCAGCAGCGAGACTAGCGCATACAATGAGCAGTTCTTC.

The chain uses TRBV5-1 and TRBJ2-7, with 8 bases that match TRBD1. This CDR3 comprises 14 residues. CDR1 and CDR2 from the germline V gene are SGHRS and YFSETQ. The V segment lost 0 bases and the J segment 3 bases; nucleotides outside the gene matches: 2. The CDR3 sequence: CASSLADRGYEQYF. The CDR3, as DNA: TGCGCCAGCAGCTTGGCAGACAGGGGCTACGAGCAGTACTTC. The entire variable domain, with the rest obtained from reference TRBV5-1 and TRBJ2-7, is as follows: KAGVTQTPRYLIKTRGQQVTLSCSPISGHRSVSWYQQTPGQGLQFLFEYFSETQRNKGNFPGRFSGRQFSNSRSEMNVSTLELGDSALYLCASSLADRGYEQYFGPGTRLTVT.

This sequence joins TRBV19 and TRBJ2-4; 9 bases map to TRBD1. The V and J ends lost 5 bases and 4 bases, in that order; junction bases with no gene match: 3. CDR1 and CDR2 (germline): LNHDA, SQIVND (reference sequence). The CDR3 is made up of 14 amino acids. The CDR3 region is CASSGGQGKNIQYF. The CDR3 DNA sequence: TGTGCCAGTAGTGGGGGACAGGGTAAAAACATTCAGTACTTC.

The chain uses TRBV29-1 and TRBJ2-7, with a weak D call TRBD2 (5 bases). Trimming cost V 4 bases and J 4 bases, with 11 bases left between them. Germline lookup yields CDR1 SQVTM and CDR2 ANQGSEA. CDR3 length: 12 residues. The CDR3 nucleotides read TGCAGCGTTGCTGGCCGGGGTTACGAGCAGTACTTC. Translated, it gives CSVAGRGYEQYF.

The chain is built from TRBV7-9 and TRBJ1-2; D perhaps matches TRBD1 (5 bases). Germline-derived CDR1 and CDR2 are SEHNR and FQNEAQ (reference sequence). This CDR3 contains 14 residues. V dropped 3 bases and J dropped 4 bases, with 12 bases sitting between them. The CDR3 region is CASSLPERGYGYTF. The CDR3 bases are TGTGCCAGCAGCTTGCCGGAAAGGGGCTATGGCTACACCTTC.

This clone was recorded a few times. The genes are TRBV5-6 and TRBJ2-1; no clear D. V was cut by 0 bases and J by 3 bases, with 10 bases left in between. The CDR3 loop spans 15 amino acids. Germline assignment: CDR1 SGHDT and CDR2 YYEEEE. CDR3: CASSLEFASYNEQFF. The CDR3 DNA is TGTGCCAGCAGCTTGGAGTTTGCCAGCTACAATGAGCAGTTCTTC.

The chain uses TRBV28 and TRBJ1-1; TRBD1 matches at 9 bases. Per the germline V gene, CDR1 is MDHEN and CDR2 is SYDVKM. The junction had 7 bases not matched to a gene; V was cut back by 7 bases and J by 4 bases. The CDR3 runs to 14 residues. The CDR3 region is CASTSGQGVTEAFF. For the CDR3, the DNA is TGTGCCAGCACATCGGGACAGGGAGTCACTGAAGCTTTCTTT. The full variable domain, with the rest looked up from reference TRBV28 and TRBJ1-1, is DVKVTQSSRYLVKRTGEKVFLECVQDMDHENMFWYRQDPGLGLRLIYFSYDVKMKEKGDIPEGYSVSREKKERFSLILESASTNQTSMYLCASTSGQGVTEAFFGQGTRLTVV.

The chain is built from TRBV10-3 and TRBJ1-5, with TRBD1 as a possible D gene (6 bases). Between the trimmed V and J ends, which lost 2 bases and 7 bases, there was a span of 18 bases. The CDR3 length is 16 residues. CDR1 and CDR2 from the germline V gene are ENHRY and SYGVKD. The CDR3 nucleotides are TGTGCCATCAGTGAGCCCGCACAGGGCGGAAGGCAGCCCCAGCATTTT. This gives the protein CAISEPAQGGRQPQHF.

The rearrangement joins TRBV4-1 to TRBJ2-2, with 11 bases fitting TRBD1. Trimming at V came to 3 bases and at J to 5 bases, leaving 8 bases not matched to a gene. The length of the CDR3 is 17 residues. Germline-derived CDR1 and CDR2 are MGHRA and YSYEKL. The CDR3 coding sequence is TGCGCCAGCAGCCATGTCCGCGGGACAGGGGGTACCGGGGAGCTGTTTTTT. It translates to CASSHVRGTGGTGELFF.

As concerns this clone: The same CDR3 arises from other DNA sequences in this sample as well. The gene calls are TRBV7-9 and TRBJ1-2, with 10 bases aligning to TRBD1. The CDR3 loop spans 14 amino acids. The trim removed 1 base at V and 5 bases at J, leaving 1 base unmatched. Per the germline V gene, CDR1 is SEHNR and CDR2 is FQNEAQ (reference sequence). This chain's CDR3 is CASSLGTGGYGYTF. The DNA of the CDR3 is TGTGCCAGCAGCTTAGGGACAGGGGGGTATGGCTACACCTTC.

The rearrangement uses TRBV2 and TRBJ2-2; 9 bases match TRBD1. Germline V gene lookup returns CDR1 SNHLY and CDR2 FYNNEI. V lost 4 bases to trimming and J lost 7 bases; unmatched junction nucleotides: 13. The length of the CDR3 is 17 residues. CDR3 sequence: CASSAGTGRAGVGELFF. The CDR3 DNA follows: TGTGCCAGCAGTGCGGGGACAGGGAGGGCTGGAGTCGGGGAGCTGTTTTTT.

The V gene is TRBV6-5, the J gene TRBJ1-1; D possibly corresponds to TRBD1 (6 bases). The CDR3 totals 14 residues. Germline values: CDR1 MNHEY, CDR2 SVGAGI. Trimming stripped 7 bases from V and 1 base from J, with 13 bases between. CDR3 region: CASIKKQGNTEAFF. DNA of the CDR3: TGTGCCAGCATCAAAAAACAGGGGAACACTGAAGCTTTCTTT.

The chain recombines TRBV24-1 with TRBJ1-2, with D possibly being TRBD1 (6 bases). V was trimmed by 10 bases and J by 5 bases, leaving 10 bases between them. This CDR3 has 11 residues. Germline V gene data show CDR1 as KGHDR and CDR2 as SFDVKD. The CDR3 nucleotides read TGTGCCACACGGGGGGCTTATGGCTACACCTTC. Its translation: CATRGAYGYTF.

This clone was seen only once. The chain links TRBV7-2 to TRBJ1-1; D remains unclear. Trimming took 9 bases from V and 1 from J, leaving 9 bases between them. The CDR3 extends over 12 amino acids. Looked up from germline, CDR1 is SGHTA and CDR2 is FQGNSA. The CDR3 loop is CASRDSNTEAFF. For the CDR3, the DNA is TGTGCCAGTAGAGACTCGAACACTGAAGCTTTCTTT.

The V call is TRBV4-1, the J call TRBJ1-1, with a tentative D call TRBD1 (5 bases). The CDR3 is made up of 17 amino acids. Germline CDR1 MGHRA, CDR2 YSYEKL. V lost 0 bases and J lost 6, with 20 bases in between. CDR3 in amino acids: CASSQDTDGAGVPEAFF. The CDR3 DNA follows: TGCGCCAGCAGCCAAGATACGGACGGGGCGGGAGTACCTGAAGCTTTCTTT.

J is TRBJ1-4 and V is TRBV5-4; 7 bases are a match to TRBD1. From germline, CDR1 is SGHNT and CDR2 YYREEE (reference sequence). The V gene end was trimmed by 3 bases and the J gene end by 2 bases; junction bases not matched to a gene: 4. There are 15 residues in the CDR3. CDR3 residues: CASSSGGQTNEKLFF. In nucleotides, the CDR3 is TGTGCCAGCAGCTCAGGGGGACAGACTAATGAAAAACTGTTTTTT.

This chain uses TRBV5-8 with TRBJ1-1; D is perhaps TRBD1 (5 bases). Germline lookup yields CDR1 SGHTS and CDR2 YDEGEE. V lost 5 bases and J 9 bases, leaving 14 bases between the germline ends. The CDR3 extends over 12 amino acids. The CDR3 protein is CASRPRGGQAFF. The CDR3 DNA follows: TGTGCCAGCAGACCTAGGGGCGGACAAGCTTTCTTT.

The CDR3 is CASSAYRVQLMNTEAFF. The CDR3, as DNA: TGTGCCAGCAGCGCCTACAGGGTACAGCTAATGAACACTGAAGCTTTCTTT. The chain has TRBV7-8 and TRBJ1-1; weak D call: TRBD1 (6 bases). Per the germline V gene, CDR1 is SGHVS and CDR2 is FQNEAQ. The CDR3 is 17 amino acids. Trimming cost V 5 bases and J 0 bases, with 19 bases left between them. Full variable domain (rest looked up from reference TRBV7-8 and TRBJ1-1): GAGVSQSPRYKVAKRGQDVALRCDPISGHVSLFWYQQALGQGPEFLTYFQNEAQLDKSGLPSDRFFAERPEGSVSTLKIQRTQQEDSAVYLCASSAYRVQLMNTEAFFGQGTRLTVV.

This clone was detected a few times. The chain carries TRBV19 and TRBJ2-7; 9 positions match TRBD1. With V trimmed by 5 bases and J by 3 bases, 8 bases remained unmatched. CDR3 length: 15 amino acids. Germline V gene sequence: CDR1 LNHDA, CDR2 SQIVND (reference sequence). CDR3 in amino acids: CASSHPGQGLYEQYF. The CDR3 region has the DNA TGTGCCAGTAGTCACCCGGGACAGGGTCTCTACGAGCAGTACTTC.

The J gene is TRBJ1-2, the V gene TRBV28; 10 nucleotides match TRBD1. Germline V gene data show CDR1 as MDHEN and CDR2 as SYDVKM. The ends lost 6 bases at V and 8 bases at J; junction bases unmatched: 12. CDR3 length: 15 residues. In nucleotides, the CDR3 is TGTGCCAGCAGGTCCGGGACAGGGGAATCAGACGGCTACACCTTC. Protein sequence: CASRSGTGESDGYTF.

Here the CDR3 reads CASSSTVSGANVLTF. The CDR3 DNA reads TGTGCCAGCAGTTCAACGGTCTCTGGGGCCAACGTCCTGACTTTC. The V gene is TRBV6-5, the J gene TRBJ2-6; D gene ambiguous. Germline CDR1 is MNHEY and CDR2 is SVGAGI. With 4 bases removed from V and 0 bases from J, the gap between germline ends came to 7 bases. The CDR3 runs to 15 residues.

CDR3 nucleotide sequence: TGTGCCAGCAGTAACGGGGGAGCCCAGCATTTT. It translates to CASSNGGAQHF. This chain links TRBV27 with TRBJ1-5, with a tentative D call TRBD1 (5 bases). Germline V gene sequence: CDR1 MNHEY, CDR2 SMNVEV (reference sequence). The CDR3 contains 11 residues. Trimming took off 5 bases at V and 11 bases at J, with 10 bases between the two ends.

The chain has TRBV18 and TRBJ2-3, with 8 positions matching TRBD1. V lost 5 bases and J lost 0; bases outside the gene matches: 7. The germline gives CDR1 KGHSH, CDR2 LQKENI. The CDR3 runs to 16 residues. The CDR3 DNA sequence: TGTGCCAGCTCATCCCGGACAGGGACGAGCACAGATACGCAGTATTTT. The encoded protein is CASSSRTGTSTDTQYF.

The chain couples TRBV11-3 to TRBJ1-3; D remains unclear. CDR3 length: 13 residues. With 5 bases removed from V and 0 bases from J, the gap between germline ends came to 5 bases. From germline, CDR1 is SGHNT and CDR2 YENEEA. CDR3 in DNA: TGTGCCAGCAGCCCAGACTCTGGAAACACCATATATTTT. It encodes CASSPDSGNTIYF.

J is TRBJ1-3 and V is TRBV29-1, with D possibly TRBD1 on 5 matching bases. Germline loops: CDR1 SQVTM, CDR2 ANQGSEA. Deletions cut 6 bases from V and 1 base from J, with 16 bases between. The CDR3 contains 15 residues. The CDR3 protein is CSVLGTPSSGNTIYF. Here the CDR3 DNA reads TGCAGCGTGCTCGGGACTCCTTCTTCTGGAAACACCATATATTTT.

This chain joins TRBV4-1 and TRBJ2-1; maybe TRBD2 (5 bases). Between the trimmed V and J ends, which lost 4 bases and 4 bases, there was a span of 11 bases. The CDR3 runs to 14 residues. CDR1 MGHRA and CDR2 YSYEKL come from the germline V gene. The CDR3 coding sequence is TGCGCCAGCAGCCCCACTTCGGGGTACAATGAGCAGTTCTTC. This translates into CASSPTSGYNEQFF.

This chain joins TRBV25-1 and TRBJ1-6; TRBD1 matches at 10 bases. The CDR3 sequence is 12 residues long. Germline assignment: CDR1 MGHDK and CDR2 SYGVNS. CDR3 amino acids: CATGTGDSPLHF. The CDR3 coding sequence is TGTGCTACTGGGACAGGGGATTCACCCCTCCACTTT.

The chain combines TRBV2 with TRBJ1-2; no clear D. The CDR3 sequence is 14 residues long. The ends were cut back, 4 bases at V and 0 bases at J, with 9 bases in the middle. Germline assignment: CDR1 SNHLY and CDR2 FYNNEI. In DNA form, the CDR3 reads TGTGCCAGCAGTGTTTCGGTTGCTAACTATGGCTACACCTTC. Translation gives CASSVSVANYGYTF.